The clone carrying this T cell receptor (beta chain) has a handful of counts. Its antigen is unidentified. The assay was immunoSEQ multiplex PCR, and TCRdb's table has in-frame clones only and misses some. The sample records 6,500 to 8,000 clones, about 83% being singletons. The sample is drawn from a study of Ad26.COV2.S vaccination and SARS-CoV-2 variants. General study results and limits: Among vaccine recipients, spike-specific TCR breadth exceeded that of placebo recipients. Spike-specific responses of CD8+ and CD4+ T cells were reported to display substantial breadth after vaccination.

Trimming cost V 8 bases and J 1 base, with 14 bases left between them. CDR1 and CDR2 (germline): SNHLY, FYNNEI. The CDR3 is made up of 14 amino acids. This chain joins TRBV2 and TRBJ1-1; no reliable D call. This sequence was found in a human donor who had recovered from COVID-19. The sample in question was peripheral blood, obtained after recovery from COVID-19. CDR3 in DNA: TGTGCCAGCGGGGTTGAATGGCAGAACACTGAAGCTTTCTTT. Translated: CASGVEWQNTEAFF.